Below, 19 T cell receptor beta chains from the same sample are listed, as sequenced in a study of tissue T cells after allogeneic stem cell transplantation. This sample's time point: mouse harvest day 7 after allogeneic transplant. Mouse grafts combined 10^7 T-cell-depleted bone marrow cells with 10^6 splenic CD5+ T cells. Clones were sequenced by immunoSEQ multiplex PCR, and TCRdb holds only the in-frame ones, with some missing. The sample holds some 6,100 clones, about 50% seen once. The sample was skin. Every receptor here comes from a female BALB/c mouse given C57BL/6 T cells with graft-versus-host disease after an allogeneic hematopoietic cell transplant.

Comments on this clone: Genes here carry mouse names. The chain's CDR3 is CASSLGRLNNQAPLF. The sequenced CDR3 bases are TGTGCCAGCAGTCTTGGCAGACTTAACAACCAGGCTCCGCTT. J is TRBJ1-5 and V is TRBV24, with D unresolved. The read ends 1 residue shy of where the CDR3 ends; the end is completed using the germline J gene. V was clipped by 3 bases and J by 0 bases, with 9 bases between them. This CDR3 contains 15 residues. Germline CDR1 reads KGHTA; CDR2 reads FRNEEI.

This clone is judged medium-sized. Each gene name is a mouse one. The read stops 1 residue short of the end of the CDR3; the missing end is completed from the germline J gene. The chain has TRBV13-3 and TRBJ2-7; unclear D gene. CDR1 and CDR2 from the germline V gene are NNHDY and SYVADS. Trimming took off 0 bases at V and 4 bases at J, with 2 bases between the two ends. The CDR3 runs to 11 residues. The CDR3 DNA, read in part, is TGTGCCAGCAGTGATGGGTATGAACAGTAC. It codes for CASSDGYEQY. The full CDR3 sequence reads CASSDGYEQYF.

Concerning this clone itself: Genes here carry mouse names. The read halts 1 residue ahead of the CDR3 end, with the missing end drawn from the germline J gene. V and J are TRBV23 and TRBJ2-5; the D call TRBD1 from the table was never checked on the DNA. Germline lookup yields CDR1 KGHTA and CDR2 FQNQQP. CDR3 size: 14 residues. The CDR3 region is CSSSQRQGRDTQYF. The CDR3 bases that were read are TGCTCCAGCAGTCAAAGACAGGGACGAGACACCCAGTAC.

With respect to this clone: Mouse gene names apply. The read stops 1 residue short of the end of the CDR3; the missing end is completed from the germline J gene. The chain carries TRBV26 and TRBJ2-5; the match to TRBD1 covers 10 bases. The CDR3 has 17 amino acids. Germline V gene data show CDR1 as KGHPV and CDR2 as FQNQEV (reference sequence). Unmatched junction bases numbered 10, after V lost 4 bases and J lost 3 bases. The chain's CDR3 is CASSPRTGGIWQDTQYF. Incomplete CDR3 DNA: TGTGCCAGCAGTCCCCGGACAGGGGGAATATGGCAAGACACCCAGTAC.

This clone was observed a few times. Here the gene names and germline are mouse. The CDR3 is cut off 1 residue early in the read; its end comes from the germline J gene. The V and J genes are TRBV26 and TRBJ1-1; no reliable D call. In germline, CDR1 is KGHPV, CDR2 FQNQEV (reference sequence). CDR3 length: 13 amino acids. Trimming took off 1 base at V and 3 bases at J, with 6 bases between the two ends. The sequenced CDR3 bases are TGTGCCAGCAGTCTGTTGGGGTACACAGAAGTCTTC. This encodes CASSLLGYTEVF. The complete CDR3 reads CASSLLGYTEVFF. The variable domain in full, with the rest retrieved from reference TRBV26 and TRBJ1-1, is NSKVIQTPRYLVKGQGQKAKMRCIPEKGHPVVFWYQQNKNNEFKFLINFQNQEVLQQIDMTEKRFSAECPSNSPCSLEIQSSEAGDSALYLCASSLLGYTEVFFGKGTRLTVV.

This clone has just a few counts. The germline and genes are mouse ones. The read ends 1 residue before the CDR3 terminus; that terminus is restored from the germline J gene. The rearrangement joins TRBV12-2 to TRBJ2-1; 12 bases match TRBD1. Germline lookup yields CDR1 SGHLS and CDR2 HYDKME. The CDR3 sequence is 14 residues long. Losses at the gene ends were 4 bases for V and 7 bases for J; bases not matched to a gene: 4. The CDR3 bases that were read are TGTGCCAGCTCCCCCGGGACAGGGGGCGCTGAGCAGTTC. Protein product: CASSPGTGGAEQF. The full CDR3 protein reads CASSPGTGGAEQFF.

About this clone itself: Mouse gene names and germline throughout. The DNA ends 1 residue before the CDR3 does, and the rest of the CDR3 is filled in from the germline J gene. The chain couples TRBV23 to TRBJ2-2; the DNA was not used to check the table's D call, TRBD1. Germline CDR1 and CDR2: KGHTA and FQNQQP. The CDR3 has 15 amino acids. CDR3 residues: CSSSQLQGGGGQLYF. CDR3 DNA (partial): TGCTCCAGCAGTCAACTACAGGGGGGAGGCGGGCAGCTCTAC.

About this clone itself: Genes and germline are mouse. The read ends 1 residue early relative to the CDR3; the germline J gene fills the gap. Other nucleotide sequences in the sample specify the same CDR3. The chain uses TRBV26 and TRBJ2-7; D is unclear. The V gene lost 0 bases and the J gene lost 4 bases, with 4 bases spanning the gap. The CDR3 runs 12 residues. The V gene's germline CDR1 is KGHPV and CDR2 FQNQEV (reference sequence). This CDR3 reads CASSLSGYEQYF. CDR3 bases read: TGTGCCAGCAGTCTGTCAGGGTATGAACAGTAC.

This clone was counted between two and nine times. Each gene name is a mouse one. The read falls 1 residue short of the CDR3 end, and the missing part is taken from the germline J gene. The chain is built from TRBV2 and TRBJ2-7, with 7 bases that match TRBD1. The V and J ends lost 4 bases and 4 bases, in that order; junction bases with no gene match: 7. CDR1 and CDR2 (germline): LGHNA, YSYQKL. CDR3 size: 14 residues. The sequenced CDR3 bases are TGTGCCAGCAGCCCCCGGGACAGTTCTTATGAACAGTAC. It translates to CASSPRDSSYEQY. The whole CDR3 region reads CASSPRDSSYEQYF.

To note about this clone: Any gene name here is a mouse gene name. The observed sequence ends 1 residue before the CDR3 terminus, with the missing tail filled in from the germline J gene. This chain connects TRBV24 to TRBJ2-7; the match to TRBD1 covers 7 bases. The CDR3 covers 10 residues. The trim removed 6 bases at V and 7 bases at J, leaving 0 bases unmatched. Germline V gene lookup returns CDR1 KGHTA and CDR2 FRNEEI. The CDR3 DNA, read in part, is TGTGCCAGCAGGGACAGGGAACAGTAC. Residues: CASRDREQY. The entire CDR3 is CASRDREQYF.

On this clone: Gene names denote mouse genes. CDR3 bases read: TGCACCTGCAGTGCGACAGGGGGAGGAAATACGCTCTAT. Its protein product is CTCSATGGGNTLY. The entire CDR3 is CTCSATGGGNTLYF. The chain has TRBV1 and TRBJ1-3; 9 bases line up with TRBD1. The read finishes 1 residue shy of the CDR3 end, and the germline J gene is used to complete it. Unmatched junction bases numbered 1, after V lost 3 bases and J lost 4 bases. CDR1 is NSQYPW, CDR2 LRSPGD, per germline (reference sequence). The CDR3 runs 14 residues.

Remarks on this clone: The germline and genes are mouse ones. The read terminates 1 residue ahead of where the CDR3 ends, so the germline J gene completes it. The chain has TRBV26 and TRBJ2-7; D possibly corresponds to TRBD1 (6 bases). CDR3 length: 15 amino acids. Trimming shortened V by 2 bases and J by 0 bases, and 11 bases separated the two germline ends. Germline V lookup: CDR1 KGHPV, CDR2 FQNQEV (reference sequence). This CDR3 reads CASSLRGQSSYEQYF. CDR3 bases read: TGTGCCAGCAGTCTGAGGGGACAAAGCTCCTATGAACAGTAC. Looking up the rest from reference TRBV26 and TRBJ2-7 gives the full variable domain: NSKVIQTPRYLVKGQGQKAKMRCIPEKGHPVVFWYQQNKNNEFKFLINFQNQEVLQQIDMTEKRFSAECPSNSPCSLEIQSSEAGDSALYLCASSLRGQSSYEQYFGPGTRLTVL.

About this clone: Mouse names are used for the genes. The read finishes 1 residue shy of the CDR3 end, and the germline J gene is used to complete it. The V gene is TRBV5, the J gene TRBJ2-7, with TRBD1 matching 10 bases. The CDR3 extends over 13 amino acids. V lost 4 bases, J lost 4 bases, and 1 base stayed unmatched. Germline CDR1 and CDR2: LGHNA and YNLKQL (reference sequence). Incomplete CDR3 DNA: TGTGCCAGCAGCCCGGACAGGGGGTATGAACAGTAC. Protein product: CASSPDRGYEQY. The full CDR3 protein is CASSPDRGYEQYF.

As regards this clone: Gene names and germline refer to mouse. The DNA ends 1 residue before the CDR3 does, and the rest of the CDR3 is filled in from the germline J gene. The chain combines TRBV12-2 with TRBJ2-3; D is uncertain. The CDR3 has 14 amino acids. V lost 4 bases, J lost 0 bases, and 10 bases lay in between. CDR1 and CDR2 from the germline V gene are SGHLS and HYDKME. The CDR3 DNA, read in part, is TGTGCCAGCTCCCCGGGGTCTAGTGCAGAAACGCTGTAT. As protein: CASSPGSSAETLY. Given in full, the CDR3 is CASSPGSSAETLYF.

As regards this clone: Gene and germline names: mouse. The CDR3 loop is CASSLNNKNTLYF. CDR3 DNA, as far as it was read: TGTGCCAGCAGCTTAAACAACAAAAACACCTTGTAC. The chain is built from TRBV3 and TRBJ2-4; D is ambiguous. The sequence runs out 1 residue before the end of the CDR3; the remainder is reconstructed from the germline J gene. Trimming left V 2 bases short and J 4 bases short, with 7 bases between. CDR1 and CDR2 from the germline V gene are SNHLY and FYNGKV (reference sequence). The CDR3 extends over 13 amino acids.

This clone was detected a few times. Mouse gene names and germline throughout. The covered CDR3 bases are TGTGCCAGCAGTTTCCTGGGGGGGCGAGTCTATGCTGAGCAGTTC. The encoded protein is CASSFLGGRVYAEQF. The entire CDR3 sequence reads CASSFLGGRVYAEQFF. The chain couples TRBV14 to TRBJ2-1; 10 nucleotides match TRBD2. The CDR3 end falls 1 residue outside the read, so it is completed with the germline J gene. CDR3 size: 16 residues. V lost 1 base to trimming and J lost 3 bases; unmatched junction nucleotides: 4. Looked up from germline, CDR1 is SGHDT and CDR2 is FRDEAV.

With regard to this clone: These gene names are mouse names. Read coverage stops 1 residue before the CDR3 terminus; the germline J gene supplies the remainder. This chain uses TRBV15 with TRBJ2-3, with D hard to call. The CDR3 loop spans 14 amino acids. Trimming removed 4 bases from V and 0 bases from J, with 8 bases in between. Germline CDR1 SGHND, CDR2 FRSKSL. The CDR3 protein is CASSYTSSAETLYF. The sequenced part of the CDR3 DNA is TGTGCCAGCAGTTACACATCTAGTGCAGAAACGCTGTAT.

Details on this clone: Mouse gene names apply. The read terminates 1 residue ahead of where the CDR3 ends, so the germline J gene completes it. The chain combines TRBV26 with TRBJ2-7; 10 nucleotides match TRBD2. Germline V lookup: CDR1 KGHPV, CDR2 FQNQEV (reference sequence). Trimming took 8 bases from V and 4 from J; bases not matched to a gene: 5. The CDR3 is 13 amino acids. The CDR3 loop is CASSTGGSYEQYF. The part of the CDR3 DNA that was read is TGTGCCAGCTCGACTGGGGGGTCTTATGAACAGTAC.

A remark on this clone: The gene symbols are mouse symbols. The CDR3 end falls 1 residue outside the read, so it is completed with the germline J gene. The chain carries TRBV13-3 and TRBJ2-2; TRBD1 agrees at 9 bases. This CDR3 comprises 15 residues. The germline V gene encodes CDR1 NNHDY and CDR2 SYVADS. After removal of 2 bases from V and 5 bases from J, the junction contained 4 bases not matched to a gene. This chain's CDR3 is CASSEDRGGTGQLYF. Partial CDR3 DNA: TGTGCCAGCAGTGAAGACAGGGGGGGTACCGGGCAGCTCTAC.